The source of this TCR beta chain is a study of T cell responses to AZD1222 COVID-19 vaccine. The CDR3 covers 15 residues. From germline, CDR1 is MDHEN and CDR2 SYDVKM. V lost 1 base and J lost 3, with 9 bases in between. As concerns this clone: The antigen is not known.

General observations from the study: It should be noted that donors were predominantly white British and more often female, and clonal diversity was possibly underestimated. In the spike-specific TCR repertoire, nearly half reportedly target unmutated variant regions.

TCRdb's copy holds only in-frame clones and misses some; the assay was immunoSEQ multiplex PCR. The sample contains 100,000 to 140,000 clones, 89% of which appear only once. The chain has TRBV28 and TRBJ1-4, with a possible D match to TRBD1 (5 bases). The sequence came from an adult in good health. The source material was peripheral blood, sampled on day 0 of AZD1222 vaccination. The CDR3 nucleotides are TGTGCCAGCAGTTTATACGGGGACTCTAATGAAAAACTGTTTTTT. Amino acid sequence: CASSLYGDSNEKLFF.